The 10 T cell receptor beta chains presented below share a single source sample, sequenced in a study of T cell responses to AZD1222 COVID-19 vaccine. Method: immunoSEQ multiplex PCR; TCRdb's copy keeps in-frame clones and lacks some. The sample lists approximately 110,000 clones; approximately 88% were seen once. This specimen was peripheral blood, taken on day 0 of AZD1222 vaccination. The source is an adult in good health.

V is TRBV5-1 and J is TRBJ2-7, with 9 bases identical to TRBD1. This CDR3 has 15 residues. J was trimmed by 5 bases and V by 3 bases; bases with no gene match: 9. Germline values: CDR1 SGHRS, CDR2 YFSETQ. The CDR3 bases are TGCGCCAGCAGCTCCATCCCGGGACAGGGCCACGAGCAGTACTTC. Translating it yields CASSSIPGQGHEQYF. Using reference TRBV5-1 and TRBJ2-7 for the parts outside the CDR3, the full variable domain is KAGVTQTPRYLIKTRGQQVTLSCSPISGHRSVSWYQQTPGQGLQFLFEYFSETQRNKGNFPGRFSGRQFSNSRSEMNVSTLELGDSALYLCASSSIPGQGHEQYFGPGTRLTVT.

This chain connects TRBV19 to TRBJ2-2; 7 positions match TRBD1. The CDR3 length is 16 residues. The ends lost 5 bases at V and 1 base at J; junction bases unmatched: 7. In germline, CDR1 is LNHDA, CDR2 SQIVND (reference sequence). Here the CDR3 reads CASSASGQMNTGELFF. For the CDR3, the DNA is TGTGCCAGTAGTGCCTCGGGACAGATGAACACCGGGGAGCTGTTTTTT.

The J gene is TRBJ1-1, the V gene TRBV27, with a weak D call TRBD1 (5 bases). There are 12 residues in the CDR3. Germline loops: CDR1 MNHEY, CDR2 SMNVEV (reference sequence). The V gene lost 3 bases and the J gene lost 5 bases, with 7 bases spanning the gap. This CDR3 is CASSFKGTEAFF. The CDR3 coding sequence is TGTGCCAGCAGTTTTAAGGGGACTGAAGCTTTCTTT.

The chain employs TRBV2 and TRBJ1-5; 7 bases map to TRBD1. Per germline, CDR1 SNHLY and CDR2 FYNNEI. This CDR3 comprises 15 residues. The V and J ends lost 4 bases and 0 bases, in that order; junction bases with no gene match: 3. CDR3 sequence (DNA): TGTGCCAGCAGTGGGAGGGACAGTAGCAATCAGCCCCAGCATTTT. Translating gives CASSGRDSSNQPQHF.

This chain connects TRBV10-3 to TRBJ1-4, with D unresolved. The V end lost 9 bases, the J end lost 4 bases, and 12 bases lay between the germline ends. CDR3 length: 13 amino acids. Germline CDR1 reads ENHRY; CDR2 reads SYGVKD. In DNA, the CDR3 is TGTGCCATTACCCGGGAGATTAATGAAAAACTGTTTTTT. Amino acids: CAITREINEKLFF.

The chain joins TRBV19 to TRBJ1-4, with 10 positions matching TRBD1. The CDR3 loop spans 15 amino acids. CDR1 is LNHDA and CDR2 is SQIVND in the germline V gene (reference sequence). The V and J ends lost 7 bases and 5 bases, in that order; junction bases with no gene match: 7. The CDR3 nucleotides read TGTGCCAGTACCCGGACAGGGGGATCGAATGAAAAACTGTTTTTT. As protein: CASTRTGGSNEKLFF.

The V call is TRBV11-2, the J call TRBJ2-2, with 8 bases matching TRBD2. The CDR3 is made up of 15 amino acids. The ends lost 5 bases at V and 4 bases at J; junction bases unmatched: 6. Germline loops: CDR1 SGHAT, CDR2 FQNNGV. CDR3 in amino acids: CASSNKRGITGELFF. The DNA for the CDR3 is TGTGCCAGCAGCAACAAGCGGGGGATCACCGGGGAGCTGTTTTTT.

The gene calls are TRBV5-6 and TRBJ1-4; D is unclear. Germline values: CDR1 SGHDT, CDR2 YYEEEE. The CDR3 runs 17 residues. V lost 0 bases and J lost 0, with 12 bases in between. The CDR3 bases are TGTGCCAGCAGCTTGGACAGCTTTACCGCAACTAATGAAAAACTGTTTTTT. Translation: CASSLDSFTATNEKLFF. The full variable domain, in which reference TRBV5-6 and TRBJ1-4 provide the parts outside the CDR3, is DAGVTQSPTHLIKTRGQQVTLRCSPKSGHDTVSWYQQALGQGPQFIFQYYEEEERQRGNFPDRFSGHQFPNYSSELNVNALLLGDSALYLCASSLDSFTATNEKLFFGSGTQLSVL.

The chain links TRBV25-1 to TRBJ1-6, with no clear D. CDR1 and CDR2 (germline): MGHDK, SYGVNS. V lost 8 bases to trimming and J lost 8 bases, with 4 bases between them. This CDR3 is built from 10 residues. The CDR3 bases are TGTGCCAGCGGGGATTCACCCCTCCACTTT. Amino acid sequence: CASGDSPLHF.

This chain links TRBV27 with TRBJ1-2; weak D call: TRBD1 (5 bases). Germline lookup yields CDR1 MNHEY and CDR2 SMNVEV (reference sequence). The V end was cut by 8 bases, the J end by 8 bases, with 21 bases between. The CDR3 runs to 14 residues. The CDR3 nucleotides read TGTGCCAGCTGGGGGGTGGCCAACTTCGACGGCTACACCTTC. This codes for CASWGVANFDGYTF.